These 3 T cell receptor beta chains came from one sample sequenced in a study of early T cells in non-severe SARS-CoV-2 infection. MiXCR, run by TCRdb on the 5' RACE reads, gives a single entry per CDR3 protein. The table records fewer than 130,000 distinct CDR3 sequences, over 9.5% of them present only once. The sequences come from whole blood, collected at baseline. These receptors were obtained from an adult who was a healthcare worker with PCR-confirmed SARS-CoV-2 infection or an uninfected control (not recorded which).

The table lists this clonotype with a few counts. V gene TRBV29-1 combines with J gene TRBJ2-2; 12 bases agree with TRBD2. This CDR3 region has 17 residues. J gave up 6 bases and V 0 bases, and 8 bases lay outside the gene matches. Germline V gene lookup returns CDR1 SQVTM and CDR2 ANQGSEA. CDR3 in amino acids: CSVEDWETSGSSGELFF. CDR3 sequence (DNA): TGCAGCGTTGAAGATTGGGAGACTAGCGGGAGTTCCGGGGAGCTGTTTTTT.

This clonotype was detected many times. The gene calls are TRBV9 and TRBJ1-4; D call uncertain. Germline CDR1 and CDR2: SGDLS and YYNGEE. V lost 4 bases to trimming and J lost 8 bases, with 30 bases between them. This CDR3 is 19 amino acids long. The chain's CDR3 is CASSRGPGPFRSGEEKLFF. The CDR3 coding sequence is TGTGCCAGCAGCAGAGGACCCGGGCCCTTTCGCTCTGGTGAGGAAAAACTGTTTTTT.

This clonotype appeared a few times. The chain combines TRBV10-1 with TRBJ1-2, with a weak D call TRBD1 (5 bases). CDR1 WNHNN and CDR2 SYGVQD come from the germline V gene (reference sequence). This CDR3 comprises 15 residues. V dropped 3 bases and J dropped 4 bases, with 15 bases sitting between them. The CDR3 loop reads CASSEGTKPFYGYTF. The CDR3 DNA reads TGCGCCAGCAGTGAAGGGACGAAACCATTCTATGGCTACACCTTC.